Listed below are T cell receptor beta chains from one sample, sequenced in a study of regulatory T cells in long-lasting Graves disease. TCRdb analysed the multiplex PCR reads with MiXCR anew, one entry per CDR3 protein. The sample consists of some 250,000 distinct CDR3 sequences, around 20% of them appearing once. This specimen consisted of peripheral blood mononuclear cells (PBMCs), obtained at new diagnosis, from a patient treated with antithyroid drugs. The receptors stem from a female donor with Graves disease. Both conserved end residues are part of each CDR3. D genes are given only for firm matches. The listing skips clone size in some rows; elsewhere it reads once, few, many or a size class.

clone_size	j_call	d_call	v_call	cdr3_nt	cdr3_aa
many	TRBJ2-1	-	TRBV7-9	TGTGCCAGCACCACCGACAGGAAGAATGAGCAGTTCTTC	CASTTDRKNEQFF
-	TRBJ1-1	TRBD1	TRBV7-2	TGTGCCAGCAGCCCGAGGACAGGGGGCTTCACTGAAGCTTTCTTT	CASSPRTGGFTEAFF
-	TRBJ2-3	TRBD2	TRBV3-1	TGTGCCAGCAGCCTGAGACTAGCGGGGGGGCCAGCAGATACGCAGTATTTT	CASSLRLAGGPADTQYF
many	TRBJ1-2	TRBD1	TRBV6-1	TGTGCCAGCAGACCTACAGGGGGCGAGGACTATGGCTACACCTTC	CASRPTGGEDYGYTF
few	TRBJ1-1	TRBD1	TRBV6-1	TGTGCCAGCACACATATGGGGACGAGACAGGGCGGAAGAAGGGACACTGAAGCTTTCTTT	CASTHMGTRQGGRRDTEAFF
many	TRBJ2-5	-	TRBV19	TGTGCCAGTAGTATGGGGATCGGGTTTATCGAGACAAAAGAGACCCAGTACTTC	CASSMGIGFIETKETQYF
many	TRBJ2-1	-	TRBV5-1	TGCGCCAGCAGCTTGGGACAGACGATCTCCTACAATGAGCAGTTCTTC	CASSLGQTISYNEQFF
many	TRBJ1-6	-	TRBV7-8	TGTGCCAGCAGCTTAGGTTCGGGCTTGGCGGATAATTCACCCCTCCACTTT	CASSLGSGLADNSPLHF
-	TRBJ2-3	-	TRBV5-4	TGTGCCAGCAGCCCGGGCGCTAGGGCAGCGAGAAACACAGATACGCAGTATTTT	CASSPGARAARNTDTQYF
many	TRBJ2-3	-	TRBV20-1	TGCAGTGCCGACAAAACAGATACGCAGTATTTT	CSADKTDTQYF
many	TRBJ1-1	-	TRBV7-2	TGTGCCAGTCAAACCTTGGGTGAAGCTTTCTTT	CASQTLGEAFF
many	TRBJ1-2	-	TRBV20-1	TGCAGTGTACGGGAGGGGCTGAACTATGGCTACACCTTC	CSVREGLNYGYTF
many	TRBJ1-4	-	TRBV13	TGTGCCAGCAGCTTTGAGGATAAGGGAAAACTGTTTTTT	CASSFEDKGKLFF
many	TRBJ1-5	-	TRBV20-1	TGCAGTGCTAGAACATCTGCGAGTCAGCCCCAGCATTTT	CSARTSASQPQHF
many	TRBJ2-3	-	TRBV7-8	TGTGCCAGCAGCTTAGATCCGACTAGGGGTTTCACAGATACGCAGTATTTT	CASSLDPTRGFTDTQYF
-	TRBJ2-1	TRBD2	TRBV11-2	TGTGCCAGCAGCTTAGATTTAGCGGGGGGGGAGCAGTTCTTC	CASSLDLAGGEQFF
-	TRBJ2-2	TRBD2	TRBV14	TGTGCCAGCAGCCAAGAGAGGGGGACCAGCGGGAGCGTCACCGGGGAGCTGTTTTTT	CASSQERGTSGSVTGELFF
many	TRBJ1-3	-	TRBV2	TGTGCCAGCAGAGGAGCGGCCCTCTCTGGAAACACCATATATTTT	CASRGAALSGNTIYF
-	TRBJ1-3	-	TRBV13	TGTGCCAGCAGCTTAAGTCAGGGGCGAAACACCATATATTTT	CASSLSQGRNTIYF
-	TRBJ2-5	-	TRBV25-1	TGTGCCAGCAGTGAATCGGGCAGGGCTGAGACCCAGTACTTC	CASSESGRAETQYF
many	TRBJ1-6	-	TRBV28	TGTGCCAGCACCTCGGGCAGGGTCAGTTCACCCCTCCACTTT	CASTSGRVSSPLHF
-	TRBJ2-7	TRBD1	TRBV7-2	TGCGCCAGCAGCCCCGGGACAGGCCTCTCCTACGAGCAGTACTTC	CASSPGTGLSYEQYF